This paragraph covers one TCR beta chain sequence. Its specificity is unknown. Method: immunoSEQ multiplex PCR; TCRdb's copy keeps in-frame clones and lacks some. The top ten clones hold approximately 0.35% of a sample with about 78,000 clones, 91% of them seen once. The CDR3 consists of 13 residues. V was cut by 7 bases and J by 6 bases, with 15 bases left in between. Germline assignment: CDR1 MDHEN and CDR2 SYDVKM. The sample originates from a study of Tregs in tolerant kidney transplant recipients. Study information: Mixed chimerism was transient after nonmyeloablative marrow transplants from related graft donors.

The study's findings and limits: For some patients, primers changed over time, blocking nucleotide-level comparison. Activated donor B cell expansion appeared to reveal the most relevant donor-specific TCRbeta repertoire.

This specimen consisted of Tregs from blood, obtained before the transplant. This rearrangement joins TRBV28 to TRBJ1-2, with no clear D. This TCR derives from a human donor who received a combined kidney and bone marrow transplant. CDR3 in amino acids: CASTGPTTHGYTF. The CDR3 DNA follows: TGTGCCAGCACCGGCCCCACAACCCATGGCTACACCTTC.